The entry that follows covers one T cell receptor (beta chain) sequence. The entry originates in a study of blood T cell repertoires in COVID-19. Across the study: The origin of the acute and convalescent COVID-19 samples was the United States, Italy and Spain. From T cells, B-cell-depleted T cells, or PBMCs came the material, which was cDNA or gDNA.

V trimming: 3 bases; J trimming: 5 bases; junction bases outside the gene matches: 8. This CDR3 comprises 16 residues. Germline CDR1 and CDR2: SGDLS and YYNGEE. Sequenced by immunoSEQ multiplex PCR; TCRdb stores in-frame clones only, minus some. The repertoire holds a few hundred thousand clones, with roughly 86% as singletons. The sequence was obtained from a woman aged 50 to 60 with acute or convalescent COVID-19. Sequenced: peripheral blood. The chain uses TRBV9 and TRBJ2-1; 10 nucleotides match TRBD2. CDR3 in amino acids: CASSGAGLAEHNEQFF. The DNA for the CDR3 is TGTGCCAGCAGCGGAGCAGGACTAGCGGAACACAATGAGCAGTTCTTC.